The 7 T cell receptor beta chains reported below all come from one sample, sequenced in a study of blood T cells in healthy people across ages. A second 7 to 11 cycle PCR used barcoded and J-beta primers. MiXCR, run by TCRdb on the 5' RACE reads, gives a single entry per CDR3 protein. The top ten clones hold approximately 4.1% of a sample with 1.5 million to 1.8 million distinct CDR3 sequences, 42% of them seen once. Source material: blood. Every receptor here comes from a woman under 30 in good health.

This chain links TRBV20-1 with TRBJ2-1; D perhaps matches TRBD2 (6 bases). This CDR3 has 16 residues. The germline V and J ends were trimmed by 0 bases and 4 bases, with 16 bases remaining between them. Looked up from germline, CDR1 is DFQATT and CDR2 is SNEGSKA (reference sequence). The CDR3 DNA reads as TGCAGTGCTAGAGATCCCCCTAGCGACCTATACAATGAGCAGTTCTTC. This sequence encodes CSARDPPSDLYNEQFF.

V and J are TRBV7-2 and TRBJ1-1; D gene ambiguous. This CDR3 is built from 14 residues. Germline V gene data show CDR1 as SGHTA and CDR2 as FQGNSA. V shed 3 bases and J shed 0 bases, with 8 bases lying between them. This CDR3 reads CASSFRKMNTEAFF. CDR3 bases: TGTGCCAGCAGCTTCCGGAAAATGAACACTGAAGCTTTCTTT.

This clonotype turned up a few times. The V and J genes are TRBV20-1 and TRBJ2-7, with 13 bases lining up with TRBD2. Germline V gives CDR1 DFQATT, CDR2 SNEGSKA (reference sequence). Trimming at V came to 6 bases and at J to 7 bases, leaving 9 bases not matched to a gene. This CDR3 has 14 residues. CDR3: CSAMTSGGPLEQYF. In DNA, the CDR3 is TGCAGTGCAATGACTAGCGGGGGGCCGCTTGAGCAGTACTTC.

This chain links TRBV20-1 with TRBJ2-7; D gene unclear. CDR1 and CDR2 from the germline V gene are DFQATT and SNEGSKA (reference sequence). This CDR3 region has 13 residues. The ends were cut back, 0 bases at V and 4 bases at J, with 10 bases in the middle. In DNA form, the CDR3 reads TGCAGTGCTAGAGATGATCCCCCGTACGAGCAGTACTTC. Translating gives CSARDDPPYEQYF.

This clonotype was observed a handful of times. The chain has TRBV7-8 and TRBJ2-7; D perhaps matches TRBD1 (5 bases). Germline CDR1 reads SGHVS; CDR2 reads FQNEAQ. The length of the CDR3 is 15 residues. The germline V and J ends were trimmed by 5 bases and 7 bases, with 21 bases remaining between them. The CDR3 nucleotides are TGTGCCAGCAGCCCTTCTAGGGGCCCCTACAATGAGCAGTACTTC. Translated, it gives CASSPSRGPYNEQYF.

This clonotype was counted only a few times. The chain couples TRBV4-3 to TRBJ1-1; D perhaps matches TRBD1 (6 bases). This CDR3 is built from 15 residues. Germline lookup yields CDR1 LGHNA and CDR2 YSLEER. Trimming removed 8 bases at V and 1 base at J, with 17 bases between. The CDR3 region has the DNA TGCGCCAGCTCAAAAAGGAACAGGGCGAACACTGAAGCTTTCTTT. The encoded protein is CASSKRNRANTEAFF.

This chain links TRBV29-1 with TRBJ2-1; TRBD1 is a possible D gene (6 bases). The CDR3 loop spans 12 amino acids. Per the germline V gene, CDR1 is SQVTM and CDR2 is ANQGSEA. Trimming took 4 bases from V and 6 from J, leaving 10 bases between them. Here the CDR3 DNA reads TGCAGCGTTGGCAGGGGCGGCAATGAGCAGTTCTTC. This codes for CSVGRGGNEQFF.